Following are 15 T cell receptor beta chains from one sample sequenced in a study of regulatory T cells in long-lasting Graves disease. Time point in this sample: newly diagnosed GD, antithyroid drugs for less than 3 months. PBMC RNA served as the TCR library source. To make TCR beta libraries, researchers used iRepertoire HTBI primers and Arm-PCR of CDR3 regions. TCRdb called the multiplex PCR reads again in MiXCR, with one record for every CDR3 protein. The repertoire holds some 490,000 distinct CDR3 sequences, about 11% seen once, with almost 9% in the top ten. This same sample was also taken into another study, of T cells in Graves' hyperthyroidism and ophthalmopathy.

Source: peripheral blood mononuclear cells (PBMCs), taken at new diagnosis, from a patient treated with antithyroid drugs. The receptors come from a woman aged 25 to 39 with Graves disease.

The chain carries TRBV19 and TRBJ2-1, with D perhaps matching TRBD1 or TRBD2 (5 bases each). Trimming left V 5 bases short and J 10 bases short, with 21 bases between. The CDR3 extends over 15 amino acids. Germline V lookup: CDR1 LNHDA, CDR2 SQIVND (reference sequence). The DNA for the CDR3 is TGTGCCAGTAGTGAGGTAGGGACCTGGGCCTACGAGCAGTTCTTC. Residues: CASSEVGTWAYEQFF.

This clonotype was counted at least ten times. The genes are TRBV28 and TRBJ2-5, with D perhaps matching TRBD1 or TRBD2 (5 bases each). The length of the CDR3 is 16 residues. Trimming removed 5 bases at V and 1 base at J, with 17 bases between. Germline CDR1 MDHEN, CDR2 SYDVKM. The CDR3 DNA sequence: TGTGCCAGCAGTCGGATGAGCTACGGGGCCCAAGAGACCCAGTACTTC. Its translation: CASSRMSYGAQETQYF.

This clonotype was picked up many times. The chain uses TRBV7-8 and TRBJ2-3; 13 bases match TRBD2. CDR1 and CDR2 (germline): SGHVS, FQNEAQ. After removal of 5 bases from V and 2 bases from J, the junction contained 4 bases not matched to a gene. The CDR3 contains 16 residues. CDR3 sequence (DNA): TGTGCCAGCAGCGTACTAGCGGGAGGGTCCACAGATACGCAGTATTTT. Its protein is CASSVLAGGSTDTQYF.

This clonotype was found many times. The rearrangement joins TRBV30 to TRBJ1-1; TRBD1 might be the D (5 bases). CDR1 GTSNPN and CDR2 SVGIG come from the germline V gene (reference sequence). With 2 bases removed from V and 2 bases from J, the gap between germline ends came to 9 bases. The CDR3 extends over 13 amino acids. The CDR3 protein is CAWSRGTNTEAFF. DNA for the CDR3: TGTGCCTGGAGTAGAGGGACTAACACTGAAGCTTTCTTT.

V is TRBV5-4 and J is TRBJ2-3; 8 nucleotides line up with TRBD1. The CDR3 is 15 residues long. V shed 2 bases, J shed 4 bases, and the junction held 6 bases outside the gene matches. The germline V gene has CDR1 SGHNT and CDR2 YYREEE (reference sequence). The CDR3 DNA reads TGTGCCAGCAGCTTTTTTCGACAGGGGCCAGATACGCAGTATTTT. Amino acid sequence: CASSFFRQGPDTQYF.

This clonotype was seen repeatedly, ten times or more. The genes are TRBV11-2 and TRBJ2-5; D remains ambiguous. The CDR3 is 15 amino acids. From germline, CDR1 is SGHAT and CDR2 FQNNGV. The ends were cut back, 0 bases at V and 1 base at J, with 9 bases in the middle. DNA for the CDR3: TGTGCCAGCAGCTTAGATCGAGGCAGCCAAGAGACCCAGTACTTC. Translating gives CASSLDRGSQETQYF.

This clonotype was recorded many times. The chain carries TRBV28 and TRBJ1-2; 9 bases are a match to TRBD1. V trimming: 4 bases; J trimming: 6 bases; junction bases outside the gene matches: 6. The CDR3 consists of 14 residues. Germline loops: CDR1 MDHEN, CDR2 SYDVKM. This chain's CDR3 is CASSSWTGADGYTF. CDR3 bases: TGTGCCAGCAGTTCCTGGACAGGGGCGGATGGCTACACCTTC.

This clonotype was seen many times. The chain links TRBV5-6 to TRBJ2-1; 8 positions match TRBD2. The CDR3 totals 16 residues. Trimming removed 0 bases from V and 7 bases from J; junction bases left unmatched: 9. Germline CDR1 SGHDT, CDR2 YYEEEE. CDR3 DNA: TGTGCCAGCAGCTTGGTGGGCCTAGCGGGTGAGAATGAGCAGTTCTTC. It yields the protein CASSLVGLAGENEQFF.

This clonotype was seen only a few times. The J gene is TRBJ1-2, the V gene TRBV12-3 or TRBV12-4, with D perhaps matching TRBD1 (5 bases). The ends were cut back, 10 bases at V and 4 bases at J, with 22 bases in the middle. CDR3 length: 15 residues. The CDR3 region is CAIRRLGGDFYGYTF. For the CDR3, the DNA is TGTGCCATCAGAAGGTTGGGGGGGGACTTCTATGGCTACACCTTC.

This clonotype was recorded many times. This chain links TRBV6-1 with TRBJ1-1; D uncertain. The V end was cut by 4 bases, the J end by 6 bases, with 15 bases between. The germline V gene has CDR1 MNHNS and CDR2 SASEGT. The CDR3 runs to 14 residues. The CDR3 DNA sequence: TGTGCCAGCAGTGGCCCATCGGGGATCGCTGAAGCTTTCTTT. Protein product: CASSGPSGIAEAFF.

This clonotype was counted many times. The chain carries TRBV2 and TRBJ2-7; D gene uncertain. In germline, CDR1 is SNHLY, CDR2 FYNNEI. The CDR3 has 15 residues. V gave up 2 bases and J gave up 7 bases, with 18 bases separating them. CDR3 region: CASSETRIVGIEQYF. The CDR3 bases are TGTGCCAGCAGTGAAACGAGAATTGTGGGGATAGAGCAGTACTTC. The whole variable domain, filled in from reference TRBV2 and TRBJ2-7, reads EPEVTQTPSHQVTQMGQEVILRCVPISNHLYFYWYRQILGQKVEFLVSFYNNEISEKSEIFDDQFSVERPDGSNFTLKIRSTKLEDSAMYFCASSETRIVGIEQYFGPGTRLTVT.

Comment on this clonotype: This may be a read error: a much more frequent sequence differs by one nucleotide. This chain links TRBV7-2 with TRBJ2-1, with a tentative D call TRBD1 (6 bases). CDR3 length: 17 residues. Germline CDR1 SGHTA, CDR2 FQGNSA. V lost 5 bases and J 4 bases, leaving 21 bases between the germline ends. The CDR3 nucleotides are TGTGCCAGCAGCCAACCCCCTCAGGGGCGATGGTACAATGAGCAGTTCTTC. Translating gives CASSQPPQGRWYNEQFF. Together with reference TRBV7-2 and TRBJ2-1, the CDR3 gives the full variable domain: GAGVSQSPSNKVTEKGKDVELRCDPISGHTALYWYRQSLGQGLEFLIYFQGNSAPDKSGLPSDRFSAERTGGSVSTLTIQRTQQEDSAVYLCASSQPPQGRWYNEQFFGPGTRLTVL.

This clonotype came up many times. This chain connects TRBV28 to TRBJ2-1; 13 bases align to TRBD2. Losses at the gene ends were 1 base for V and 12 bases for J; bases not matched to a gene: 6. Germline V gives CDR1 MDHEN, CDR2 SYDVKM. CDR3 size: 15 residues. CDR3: CASSLLLAGGRWQFF. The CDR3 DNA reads TGTGCCAGCAGTTTATTACTAGCGGGGGGGCGTTGGCAGTTCTTC.

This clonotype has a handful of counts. For the CDR3, the DNA is TGCGCCAGCAGCTTGGTGGGGGAGGCCTACGAGCAGTACTTC. Amino acids: CASSLVGEAYEQYF. The rearrangement links TRBV5-1 to TRBJ2-7; D might be TRBD2 (6 bases). Trimming pared 0 bases from V and 2 bases from J, leaving 9 bases between. This CDR3 region has 14 residues. The germline V gene has CDR1 SGHRS and CDR2 YFSETQ.

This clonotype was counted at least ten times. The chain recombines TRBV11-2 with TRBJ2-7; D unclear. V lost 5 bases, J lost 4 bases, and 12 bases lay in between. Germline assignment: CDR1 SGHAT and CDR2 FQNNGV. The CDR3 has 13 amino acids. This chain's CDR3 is CASSPQSPYEQYF. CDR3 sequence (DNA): TGTGCCAGCAGCCCTCAATCTCCTTACGAGCAGTACTTC.